The 6 T cell receptor beta chains given below trace back to one sample, sequenced in a study of early T cells in non-severe SARS-CoV-2 infection. From the 5' RACE reads, TCRdb called clonotypes with MiXCR, one entry per CDR3 protein. The top ten hold more than 1.2% of the sample, which has about 64,000 distinct CDR3 sequences, 10% to 15% seen once. Sequencing was performed on whole blood, taken at baseline. The source of these receptors is an adult who was a healthcare worker with PCR-confirmed SARS-CoV-2 infection or an uninfected control (not recorded which).

This rearrangement joins TRBV7-9 to TRBJ2-1, with 14 bases lining up with TRBD2. CDR1 SEHNR and CDR2 FQNEAQ come from the germline V gene (reference sequence). This CDR3 is built from 16 residues. V shed 4 bases, J shed 4 bases, and the junction held 3 bases outside the gene matches. The CDR3 loop is CASSSGLAGGYNEQFF. CDR3 DNA sequence: TGTGCCAGCAGCTCCGGACTAGCGGGAGGATACAATGAGCAGTTCTTC.

This clonotype was detected only a few times. This sequence joins TRBV11-2 and TRBJ2-1; TRBD1 agrees at 7 bases. The CDR3 loop spans 16 amino acids. V lost 5 bases and J lost 0; bases outside the gene matches: 7. Germline V gives CDR1 SGHAT, CDR2 FQNNGV. CDR3 bases: TGTGCCAGCAGCCACATCCGGGACAGCTCCTACAATGAGCAGTTCTTC. It translates to CASSHIRDSSYNEQFF. Full variable domain (remainder filled in from reference TRBV11-2 and TRBJ2-1): EAGVAQSPRYKIIEKRQSVAFWCNPISGHATLYWYQQILGQGPKLLIQFQNNGVVDDSQLPKDRFSAERLKGVDSTLKIQPAKLEDSAVYLCASSHIRDSSYNEQFFGPGTRLTVL.

This clonotype was picked up a small number of times. The rearrangement links TRBV7-2 to TRBJ2-5, with TRBD2 matching over 8 bases. Germline-derived CDR1 and CDR2 are SGHTA and FQGNSA. This CDR3 has 11 residues. CDR3 bases: TGTGCTGGGGGACTAGGGGAGACCCAGTACTTC. Translating gives CAGGLGETQYF.

This chain connects TRBV6-6 to TRBJ1-5, with 7 bases matching TRBD1. The V and J ends lost 6 bases and 3 bases, in that order; junction bases with no gene match: 5. Per the germline V gene, CDR1 is MNHNY and CDR2 is SVGAGI (reference sequence). The CDR3 totals 14 residues. CDR3 residues: CASSRGQLNQPQHF. The CDR3 coding sequence is TGTGCCAGCAGCCGGGGACAGCTCAATCAGCCCCAGCATTTT.

This clonotype was observed at least ten times. V is TRBV10-3 and J is TRBJ1-1; weak D call: TRBD1 (5 bases). This CDR3 is built from 13 residues. Germline-derived CDR1 and CDR2 are ENHRY and SYGVKD. Trimming took 7 bases from V and 0 from J, leaving 9 bases between them. Here the CDR3 reads CAITLGVNTEAFF. CDR3 DNA: TGTGCCATCACCTTGGGGGTGAACACTGAAGCTTTCTTT.

This clonotype was seen only a few times. J is TRBJ1-5 and V is TRBV6-6; 7 positions match TRBD1. This CDR3 is built from 15 residues. CDR1 MNHNY and CDR2 SVGAGI come from the germline V gene (reference sequence). V shed 0 bases and J 3 bases; nucleotides not matched to a gene: 2. CDR3 DNA: TGTGCCAGCAGTTACTCGGACAGGATCAATCAGCCCCAGCATTTT. Amino acids: CASSYSDRINQPQHF.